This is a list of T cell receptor beta chains from one sample in a study of CD8 T cells in Susac syndrome. TCRdb recomputed calls from the immunoSEQ multiplex PCR reads with MiXCR, one row per CDR3 protein. The sample includes around 150,000 distinct CDR3 sequences, over 85% of them seen just once. The sample consisted of CD8+ T cells from PBMCs. The origin of the receptors is a human donor in good health. The CDR3 runs from the conserved cysteine through the conserved F or W. Fields, in order: V gene, clone size, D gene, J gene, CDR3 protein, CDR3 DNA. A D gene is named only where the DNA matches it firmly. Only some rows state a clone size, as once, few, many or a class for expanded clones.

v_gene: TRBV2; abundance: .; d_gene: .; j_gene: TRBJ2-1; CDR3aa: CASSVGGYGYNEQFF; CDR3nt: TGTGCCAGCAGTGTAGGGGGATATGGTTACAATGAGCAGTTCTTC
v_gene: TRBV14; abundance: once; d_gene: .; j_gene: TRBJ2-7; CDR3aa: CASAGLWDEQYF; CDR3nt: TGTGCCAGCGCCGGACTGTGGGACGAGCAGTACTTC
v_gene: TRBV7-9; abundance: .; d_gene: .; j_gene: TRBJ2-7; CDR3aa: CASSPGPAEQYF; CDR3nt: TGTGCCAGCAGCCCCGGTCCCGCCGAGCAGTACTTC
v_gene: TRBV29-1; abundance: .; d_gene: .; j_gene: TRBJ2-7; CDR3aa: CSVETRFYEQYF; CDR3nt: TGCAGCGTTGAAACTCGGTTTTACGAGCAGTACTTC
v_gene: TRBV20-1; abundance: .; d_gene: TRBD2; j_gene: TRBJ2-4; CDR3aa: CSARDRSLAGRIQYF; CDR3nt: TGCAGTGCTAGAGATCGAAGTCTAGCGGGACGCATTCAGTACTTC
v_gene: TRBV29-1; abundance: .; d_gene: .; j_gene: TRBJ2-3; CDR3aa: CSVESTRSTDTQYF; CDR3nt: TGCAGCGTTGAGAGCACAAGAAGTACAGATACGCAGTATTTT
v_gene: TRBV4-3; abundance: .; d_gene: TRBD2; j_gene: TRBJ2-7; CDR3aa: CASSQDRGLGSYEQYF; CDR3nt: TGCGCCAGCAGCCAAGATCGTGGACTAGGCTCCTACGAGCAGTACTTC
v_gene: TRBV3-1; abundance: .; d_gene: .; j_gene: TRBJ1-4; CDR3aa: CASSAPNQGEKLFF; CDR3nt: TGTGCCAGCAGCGCCCCGAATCAGGGAGAAAAACTGTTTTTT
v_gene: TRBV24-1; abundance: .; d_gene: .; j_gene: TRBJ2-2; CDR3aa: CATSAITNTGELFF; CDR3nt: TGTGCCACCAGCGCTATAACGAACACCGGGGAGCTGTTTTTT
v_gene: TRBV13; abundance: .; d_gene: TRBD2; j_gene: TRBJ2-3; CDR3aa: CASSPHWTSGTDTQYF; CDR3nt: TGTGCCAGCAGCCCTCACTGGACTAGCGGGACAGATACGCAGTATTTT
v_gene: TRBV7-9; abundance: once; d_gene: TRBD2; j_gene: TRBJ2-7; CDR3aa: CASSLVLAVNYEQYF; CDR3nt: TGTGCCAGCAGCTTGGTACTAGCGGTTAACTACGAGCAGTACTTC
v_gene: TRBV7-9; abundance: .; d_gene: TRBD2; j_gene: TRBJ2-5; CDR3aa: CASSLTAGGPRETQYF; CDR3nt: TGTGCCAGCAGCTTAACAGCGGGAGGGCCGAGGGAGACCCAGTACTTC
v_gene: TRBV4-3; abundance: few; d_gene: .; j_gene: TRBJ2-7; CDR3aa: CASSPTFGGDDEQYF; CDR3nt: TGCGCCAGCAGCCCCACGTTTGGGGGAGACGACGAGCAGTACTTC
v_gene: TRBV2; abundance: .; d_gene: .; j_gene: TRBJ2-7; CDR3aa: CASSAPFVLTVNYEQYF; CDR3nt: TGTGCCAGCAGTGCCCCCTTCGTCTTGACAGTTAACTACGAGCAGTACTTC
v_gene: TRBV20-1; abundance: .; d_gene: .; j_gene: TRBJ1-1; CDR3aa: CSAPRGGAEAFF; CDR3nt: TGCAGTGCCCCTAGGGGTGGTGCTGAAGCTTTCTTT
v_gene: TRBV6-5; abundance: .; d_gene: TRBD2; j_gene: TRBJ2-7; CDR3aa: CASRLAGVEQYF; CDR3nt: TGTGCCAGCAGACTAGCGGGAGTCGAGCAGTACTTC
v_gene: TRBV28; abundance: once; d_gene: .; j_gene: TRBJ2-5; CDR3aa: CASSFLTGWETQYF; CDR3nt: TGTGCCAGCAGTTTTCTAACAGGGTGGGAGACCCAGTACTTC